These 22 T cell receptor beta chains were all obtained from the same sample, sequenced in a study of T cells in Graves' hyperthyroidism and ophthalmopathy. RNA transcripts yielded amplified TCR beta CDR3 regions. The HTBI primer set drove a first-round RT-PCR of the TCR CDR3. TCRdb processed the multiplex PCR reads anew with MiXCR; each CDR3 protein has one entry. The data show 690,000 or so distinct CDR3 sequences, roughly 20% seen once. What was sequenced was blood. These receptors were collected from a woman between 50 and 59 years old with Graves' hyperthyroidism that later progressed to Graves' ophthalmopathy.

This clonotype was seen many times. The chain carries TRBV30 and TRBJ1-5; D call uncertain. CDR1 is GTSNPN, CDR2 SVGIG, per germline (reference sequence). This CDR3 is built from 16 residues. V was clipped by 3 bases and J by 3 bases, with 18 bases between them. In DNA form, the CDR3 reads TGTGCCTGGAGCCCTGGAGCGCTACTAAACAATCAGCCCCAGCATTTT. Translating gives CAWSPGALLNNQPQHF.

This chain links TRBV20-1 with TRBJ1-1; a weak D match, TRBD1 (5 bases). There are 12 residues in the CDR3. The V gene lost 5 bases and the J gene lost 2 bases, with 9 bases spanning the gap. Germline V gene sequence: CDR1 DFQATT, CDR2 SNEGSKA (reference sequence). CDR3 residues: CSAWTYNTEAFF. The CDR3 DNA is TGCAGTGCTTGGACATATAACACTGAAGCTTTCTTT.

This clonotype was counted only a few times. The chain combines TRBV27 with TRBJ2-3; D unresolved. The V gene's germline CDR1 is MNHEY and CDR2 SMNVEV (reference sequence). V lost 5 bases to trimming and J lost 2 bases, with 23 bases between them. The CDR3 has 18 residues. The CDR3 loop is CASSPPKQNPLFTDTQYF. CDR3 coding DNA: TGTGCCAGCAGTCCACCGAAACAAAATCCCCTTTTCACAGATACGCAGTATTTT.

This clonotype appeared a few times. The chain links TRBV5-4 to TRBJ1-1; D unclear. Germline CDR1 reads SGHNT; CDR2 reads YYREEE (reference sequence). The V and J ends lost 4 bases and 3 bases respectively, with 16 bases between them. The CDR3 runs to 15 residues. CDR3 residues: CASSPGWGADTEAFF. CDR3 nucleotide sequence: TGTGCCAGCAGCCCGGGGTGGGGTGCGGACACTGAAGCTTTCTTT.

This clonotype was counted many times. The chain couples TRBV7-9 to TRBJ1-5; a possible D gene is TRBD1 (5 bases). Trimming removed 2 bases at V and 6 bases at J, with 11 bases between. The CDR3 runs to 14 residues. Looked up from germline, CDR1 is SEHNR and CDR2 is FQNEAQ (reference sequence). The CDR3 DNA is TGTGCCAGCAGCTTAACAGGTGGCCTTCAGCCCCAGCATTTT. Translated, it gives CASSLTGGLQPQHF.

This clonotype has ten or more counts. The chain joins TRBV20-1 to TRBJ2-7; 10 nucleotides line up with TRBD1. Germline CDR1 reads DFQATT; CDR2 reads SNEGSKA (reference sequence). The CDR3 extends over 17 amino acids. J gave up 1 base and V 5 bases, and 14 bases lay outside the gene matches. CDR3 loop: CSAPAGQGRVLSYEQYF. CDR3 bases: TGCAGTGCTCCCGCGGGACAGGGGCGTGTCCTGTCCTACGAGCAGTACTTC.

This clonotype was observed a few times. The rearrangement joins TRBV6-2 or TRBV6-3 to TRBJ2-3; 12 bases match TRBD2. From germline, CDR1 is MNHEY and CDR2 SVGEGT. The CDR3 has 19 amino acids. The junction had 17 bases not matched to a gene; V was cut back by 6 bases and J by 4 bases. In DNA, the CDR3 is TGTGCCAGCAGCTCTAGACTAGCGGGGGCCCCGCCGAACGCAGATACGCAGTATTTT. It translates to CASSSRLAGAPPNADTQYF.

The rearrangement joins TRBV6-6 to TRBJ1-3; a possible D gene is TRBD1 (5 bases). Trimming took 2 bases from V and 0 from J, leaving 14 bases between them. This CDR3 comprises 17 residues. The germline gives CDR1 MNHNY, CDR2 SVGAGI (reference sequence). The CDR3 loop is CASSYIQGGFSGNTIYF. As DNA, the CDR3 is TGTGCCAGCAGTTACATCCAGGGTGGGTTCTCTGGAAACACCATATATTTT.

The chain employs TRBV9 and TRBJ1-1; D might be TRBD1 (6 bases). Trimming removed 0 bases at V and 11 bases at J, with 20 bases between. The CDR3 is made up of 15 amino acids. CDR1 is SGDLS and CDR2 is YYNGEE in the germline V gene. CDR3 nucleotides: TGTGCCAGCAGCGTAGGAGGGGGTGGGGGCCGAAGGGCTTTCTTT. This codes for CASSVGGGGGRRAFF. Together with reference TRBV9 and TRBJ1-1, the CDR3 gives the full variable domain: DSGVTQTPKHLITATGQRVTLRCSPRSGDLSVYWYQQSLDQGLQFLIQYYNGEERAKGNILERFSAQQFPDLHSELNLSSLELGDSALYFCASSVGGGGGRRAFFGQGTRLTVV.

This clonotype was observed many times. The chain has TRBV7-3 and TRBJ2-5, with 8 positions matching TRBD1. The CDR3 spans 16 residues. Germline V gene data show CDR1 as SGHTA and CDR2 as FQGTGA. V lost 2 bases to trimming and J lost 5 bases; unmatched junction nucleotides: 10. CDR3 sequence reads: CASSLFGQGASETQYF. CDR3 DNA sequence: TGTGCCAGCAGCTTATTCGGACAGGGAGCGTCCGAGACCCAGTACTTC.

V and J are TRBV7-9 and TRBJ1-4; tentatively, D is TRBD1 (6 bases). Germline-derived CDR1 and CDR2 are SEHNR and FQNEAQ (reference sequence). V was cut by 4 bases and J by 1 base, with 10 bases left in between. The CDR3 loop spans 15 amino acids. DNA of the CDR3: TGTGCCAGCAGCTCATCGGGACAAACTAATGAAAAACTGTTTTTT. It is translated as CASSSSGQTNEKLFF. The entire variable domain, with the rest obtained from reference TRBV7-9 and TRBJ1-4, is as follows: DTGVSQNPRHKITKRGQNVTFRCDPISEHNRLYWYRQTLGQGPEFLTYFQNEAQLEKSRLLSDRFSAERPKGSFSTLEIQRTEQGDSAMYLCASSSSGQTNEKLFFGSGTQLSVL.

The sample holds a few counts of this clonotype. This chain's CDR3 is CASSRPEAKNIQYF. CDR3 bases: TGTGCCAGCAGCCGGCCGGAAGCCAAAAACATTCAGTACTTC. The V and J genes are TRBV4-2 and TRBJ2-4; the D is unclear. Between the trimmed V and J ends, which lost 4 bases and 0 bases, there was a span of 7 bases. This CDR3 contains 14 residues. Looked up from germline, CDR1 is LGHNA and CDR2 is YNFKEQ.

This clonotype was counted a single time. The chain carries TRBV4-1 and TRBJ2-2, with 10 bases identical to TRBD1. Germline trimming cut 0 bases from V and 3 bases from J; bases unmatched to any gene: 1. This CDR3 spans 16 amino acids. Germline V gene data show CDR1 as MGHRA and CDR2 as YSYEKL. CDR3 residues: CASSQETGGYTGELFF. CDR3 nucleotide sequence: TGCGCCAGCAGCCAAGAGACAGGGGGCTACACCGGGGAGCTGTTTTTT.

The gene calls are TRBV2 and TRBJ1-1, with 10 bases lining up with TRBD1. The CDR3 has 14 residues. V gave up 10 bases and J gave up 5 bases; unmatched junction bases: 10. Germline V gene data show CDR1 as SNHLY and CDR2 as FYNNEI. The CDR3 coding sequence is TGTGCCATCGTGGGACAGGGGAGGAAAACTGAAGCTTTCTTT. Translation: CAIVGQGRKTEAFF.

The rearrangement links TRBV29-1 to TRBJ1-1; TRBD1 matches 7 bases. The CDR3 totals 13 residues. The germline gives CDR1 SQVTM, CDR2 ANQGSEA. The junction had 5 bases not matched to a gene; V was cut back by 6 bases and J by 1 base. The CDR3 DNA reads TGCAGCGTCCAGGGGGGGTGGAACACTGAAGCTTTCTTT. Translating gives CSVQGGWNTEAFF.

This clonotype was seen a handful of times. The chain combines TRBV7-9 with TRBJ1-2; tentatively, D is TRBD1 (5 bases). Trimming pared 2 bases from V and 5 bases from J, leaving 15 bases between. Germline V CDR1 and CDR2: SEHNR, FQNEAQ (reference sequence). This CDR3 spans 15 amino acids. CDR3 loop: CASSLRQGLDYGYTF. CDR3 nucleotide sequence: TGTGCCAGCAGCTTACGGCAGGGACTTGATTATGGCTACACCTTC.

The rearrangement uses TRBV6-1 and TRBJ2-2; TRBD2 might be the D (5 bases). V was shortened by 4 bases and J by 6 bases, with 12 bases between the two germline ends. The length of the CDR3 is 14 residues. CDR1 is MNHNS and CDR2 is SASEGT in the germline V gene. The CDR3, as DNA: TGTGCCAGCAGTGGGACTTATCCCCCCGGGGAGCTGTTTTTT. Translated: CASSGTYPPGELFF.

The chain uses TRBV12-5 and TRBJ2-2; the D gene could be TRBD1 or TRBD2 (5 bases each). Germline V gives CDR1 LGHNT, CDR2 FRNRAP. Trimming left V 6 bases short and J 5 bases short, with 16 bases between. This CDR3 is 15 amino acids long. The CDR3 reads CASGPIGAHTGELFF. The CDR3 bases are TGTGCTAGTGGACCGATCGGGGCGCATACCGGGGAGCTGTTTTTT.

This clonotype came up a few times. V gene TRBV19 combines with J gene TRBJ1-1, with a weak D call TRBD1 (5 bases). This CDR3 has 12 residues. Germline V gene data show CDR1 as LNHDA and CDR2 as SQIVND (reference sequence). V lost 6 bases and J lost 2, with 7 bases in between. Written as DNA, the CDR3 is TGTGCCAGTAGGGACACCAACACTGAAGCTTTCTTT. Its protein is CASRDTNTEAFF.

This clonotype came up a few times. The rearrangement uses TRBV4-2 and TRBJ1-5, with D unresolved. Per germline, CDR1 LGHNA and CDR2 YNFKEQ. The CDR3 consists of 15 residues. Trimming removed 0 bases at V and 1 base at J, with 7 bases between. The CDR3 protein is CASSQEGESNQPQHF. In DNA, the CDR3 is TGTGCCAGCAGCCAAGAGGGAGAAAGCAATCAGCCCCAGCATTTT.

The V and J genes are TRBV2 and TRBJ2-2; 11 nucleotides agree with TRBD2. V was clipped by 7 bases and J by 7 bases; unmatched bases: 8. CDR3 length: 15 amino acids. CDR1 and CDR2 (germline): SNHLY, FYNNEI. The CDR3 is CASTELAGVVGELFF. CDR3 DNA sequence: TGTGCCAGCACCGAACTAGCGGGGGTTGTCGGGGAGCTGTTTTTT.

This clonotype was detected only a few times. The CDR3 reads CASSLETRNYGYTF. In DNA form, the CDR3 reads TGTGCCAGCAGCTTAGAGACACGCAACTATGGCTACACCTTC. V and J are TRBV7-9 and TRBJ1-2; no clear D gene. CDR3 size: 14 residues. Germline V gene sequence: CDR1 SEHNR, CDR2 FQNEAQ (reference sequence). The V end lost 1 base, the J end lost 2 bases, and 8 bases lay between the germline ends.